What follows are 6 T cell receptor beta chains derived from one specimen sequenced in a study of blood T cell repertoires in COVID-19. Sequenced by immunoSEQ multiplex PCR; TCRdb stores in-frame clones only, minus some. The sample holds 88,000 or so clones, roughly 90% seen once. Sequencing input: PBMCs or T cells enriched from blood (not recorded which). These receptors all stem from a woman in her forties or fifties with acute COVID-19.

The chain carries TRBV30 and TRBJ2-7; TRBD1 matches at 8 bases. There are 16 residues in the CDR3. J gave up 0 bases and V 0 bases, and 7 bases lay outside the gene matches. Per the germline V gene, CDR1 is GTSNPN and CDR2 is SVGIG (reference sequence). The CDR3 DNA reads TGTGCCTGGAGTGTACGAAGAGGGACAGGCTCCTACGAGCAGTACTTC. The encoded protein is CAWSVRRGTGSYEQYF. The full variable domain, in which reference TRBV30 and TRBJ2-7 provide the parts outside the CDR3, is SQTIHQWPATLVQPVGSPLSLECTVEGTSNPNLYWYRQAAGRGLQLLFYSVGIGQISSEVPQNLSASRPQDRQFILSSKKLLLSDSGFYLCAWSVRRGTGSYEQYFGPGTRLTVT.

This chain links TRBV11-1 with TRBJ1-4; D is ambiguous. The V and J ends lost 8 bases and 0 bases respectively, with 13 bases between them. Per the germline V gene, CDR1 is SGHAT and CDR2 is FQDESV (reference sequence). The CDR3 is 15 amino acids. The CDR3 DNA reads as TGTGCCAGCTGTCCCTCAGGTGCAACTAATGAAAAACTGTTTTTT. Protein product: CASCPSGATNEKLFF.

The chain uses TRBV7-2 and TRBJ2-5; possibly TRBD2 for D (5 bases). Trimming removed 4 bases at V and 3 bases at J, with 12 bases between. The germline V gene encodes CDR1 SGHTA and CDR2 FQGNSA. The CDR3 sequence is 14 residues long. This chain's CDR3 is CASSSKVGKETQYF. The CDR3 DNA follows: TGTGCCAGCAGCTCGAAAGTCGGGAAAGAGACCCAGTACTTC.

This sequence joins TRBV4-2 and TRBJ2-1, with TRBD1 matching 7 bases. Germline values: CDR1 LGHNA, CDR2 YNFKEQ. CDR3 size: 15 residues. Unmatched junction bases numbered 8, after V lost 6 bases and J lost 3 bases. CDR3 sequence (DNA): TGTGCCAGCAGGACCGGGACAGATGTCTACAATGAGCAGTTCTTC. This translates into CASRTGTDVYNEQFF.

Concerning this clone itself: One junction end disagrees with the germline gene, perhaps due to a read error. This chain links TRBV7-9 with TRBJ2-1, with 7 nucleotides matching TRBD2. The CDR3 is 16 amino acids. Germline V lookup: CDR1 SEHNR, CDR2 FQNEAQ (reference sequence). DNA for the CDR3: TGTGCCAGCAGCCTAGCGCGGGAGCCCCCCTACAATGAGCAGTTCTTC. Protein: CASSLAREPPYNEQFF.

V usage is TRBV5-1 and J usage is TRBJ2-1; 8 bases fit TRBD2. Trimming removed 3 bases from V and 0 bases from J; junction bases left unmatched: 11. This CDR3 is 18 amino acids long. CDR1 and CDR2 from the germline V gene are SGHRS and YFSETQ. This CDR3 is CASSSPILAVLSYNEQFF. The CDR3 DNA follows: TGCGCCAGCAGCTCCCCCATACTAGCGGTGCTCTCCTACAATGAGCAGTTCTTC.